The T cell receptor (beta chain) described here comes from a study of OX40 agonist ivuxolimab in advanced cancers. As for the study in general: Each dose-escalation patient presented with hepatocellular carcinoma, melanoma, renal cell or head and neck cancer. The mean age was approximately 60 years, ranging from about 23 to 79, with about four fifths of participants male.

Libraries were prepared by immunoSEQ multiplex PCR; TCRdb keeps only in-frame clonotypes and omits some of them. The table has around 11,000 clones, roughly 79% seen once. This CDR3 comprises 15 residues. J gave up 4 bases and V 3 bases, and 5 bases lay outside the gene matches. CDR1 and CDR2 (germline): SGDLS, YYNGEE. A note on this clone: Its specificity is not known.

The study's findings and limits: The CD4+ and CD8+ T cells in the blood had expanded clonally by week 6 at 0.1 to 3.0 mg/kg. Expanded clones were, on average, more numerous among CD8+ T cells than CD4+.

The sequence derives from an adult with an advanced solid tumor such as melanoma, head and neck, liver or kidney cancer. This sample comprised CD4+ or CD8+ T cells sorted from blood, obtained in a trial of the OX40 agonist ivuxolimab. The chain couples TRBV9 to TRBJ2-1; 9 nucleotides agree with TRBD1. CDR3 nucleotide sequence: TGTGCCAGCAGCGGGGGGGACAGGGAATACAATGAGCAGTTCTTC. Its protein product is CASSGGDREYNEQFF. Supplemented by reference TRBV9 and TRBJ2-1, the full variable domain reads DSGVTQTPKHLITATGQRVTLRCSPRSGDLSVYWYQQSLDQGLQFLIQYYNGEERAKGNILERFSAQQFPDLHSELNLSSLELGDSALYFCASSGGDREYNEQFFGPGTRLTVL.